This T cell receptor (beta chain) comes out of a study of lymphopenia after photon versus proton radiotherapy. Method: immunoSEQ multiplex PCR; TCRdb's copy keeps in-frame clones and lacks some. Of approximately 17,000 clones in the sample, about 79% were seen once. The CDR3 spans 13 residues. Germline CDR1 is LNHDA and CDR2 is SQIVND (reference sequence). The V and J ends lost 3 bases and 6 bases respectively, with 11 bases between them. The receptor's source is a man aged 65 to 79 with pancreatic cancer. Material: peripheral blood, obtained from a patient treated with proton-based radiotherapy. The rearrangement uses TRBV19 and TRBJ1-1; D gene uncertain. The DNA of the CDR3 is TGTGCCAGTAGTATGGGAGGGTTCGCTGAAGCTTTCTTT. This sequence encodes CASSMGGFAEAFF.